The 7 T cell receptor beta chains reported below all come from one sample, sequenced in a study of beta chain features in type 1 diabetes. Expressed TCRB transcripts were sequenced because the isolated RNA had all been reverse transcribed beforehand. Sequencing was performed with immunoSEQ multiplex PCR; in TCRdb, only in-frame clones are kept and a portion is missing. In the table there are over 700,000 clones, 15% to 20% of which are singletons. Sequencing used naive CD4+ T cells from blood. The receptor source for this set is a woman aged 18-29 years in good health.

CDR3: CASSLNGRWDNEQFF. CDR3 nucleotides: TGTGCCAGCAGCTTAAATGGGAGGTGGGATAATGAGCAGTTCTTC. J is TRBJ2-1 and V is TRBV7-3; perhaps TRBD2 as D (6 bases). The CDR3 loop spans 15 amino acids. CDR1 and CDR2 from the germline V gene are SGHTA and FQGTGA. V was pared by 1 base and J by 7 bases, with 14 bases between. Supplemented by reference TRBV7-3 and TRBJ2-1, the full variable domain reads GAGVSQTPSNKVTEKGKYVELRCDPISGHTALYWYRQSLGQGPEFLIYFQGTGAADDSGLPNDRFFAVRPEGSVSTLKIQRTERGDSAVYLCASSLNGRWDNEQFFGPGTRLTVL.

This clone was observed a handful of times. V gene TRBV28 combines with J gene TRBJ2-5, with 12 bases that match TRBD2. The germline gives CDR1 MDHEN, CDR2 SYDVKM. Germline trimming cut 9 bases from V and 2 bases from J; bases unmatched to any gene: 1. The CDR3 totals 13 residues. The CDR3 region is CASGLAGQETQYF. CDR3 DNA: TGTGCCAGTGGACTAGCGGGACAAGAGACCCAGTACTTC.

This clone occurred a few times. This chain joins TRBV28 and TRBJ2-1; 10 positions match TRBD2. The CDR3 is made up of 14 amino acids. Germline V gene lookup returns CDR1 MDHEN and CDR2 SYDVKM. The junction had 6 bases not matched to a gene; V was cut back by 5 bases and J by 8 bases. DNA for the CDR3: TGTGCCAGCAGTAGCGGGAGGGCCCTCGATGAGCAGTTCTTC. As protein: CASSSGRALDEQFF.

This clone was found a few times. The chain couples TRBV7-9 to TRBJ2-3; 8 bases line up with TRBD2. Germline V gene lookup returns CDR1 SEHNR and CDR2 FQNEAQ (reference sequence). The CDR3 is 16 residues long. V shed 1 base and J 5 bases; nucleotides not matched to a gene: 8. CDR3 bases: TGTGCCAGCAGCTTAGTTCCGCGGGAGGTAGTAGATACGCAGTATTTT. Protein sequence: CASSLVPREVVDTQYF.

The chain employs TRBV6-4 and TRBJ1-1; tentatively, D is TRBD1 (6 bases). There are 13 residues in the CDR3. V was trimmed by 4 bases and J by 1 base, leaving 7 bases between them. Germline lookup yields CDR1 MRHNA and CDR2 SNTAGT. DNA of the CDR3: TGTGCCAGCAGTGCACAGGGGAACACTGAAGCTTTCTTT. It encodes CASSAQGNTEAFF.

This clone was observed a handful of times. The genes are TRBV7-9 and TRBJ2-5; 12 bases align to TRBD2. This CDR3 has 19 amino acids. Germline V gene lookup returns CDR1 SEHNR and CDR2 FQNEAQ (reference sequence). After removal of 3 bases from V and 2 bases from J, the junction contained 13 bases not matched to a gene. The DNA for the CDR3 is TGTGCCAGCAGCTTCGGATCTAGCGGGAGGGCCGTAGGACAAGAGACCCAGTACTTC. Protein sequence: CASSFGSSGRAVGQETQYF.

The V gene is TRBV27, the J gene TRBJ2-3; tentative D call: TRBD1 (7 bases). CDR3 length equals 13 residues. Trimming removed 3 bases from V and 5 bases from J, with 9 bases in between. Germline V gene sequence: CDR1 MNHEY, CDR2 SMNVEV (reference sequence). The CDR3 nucleotides read TGTGCCAGCAGTTTCCAGGGGGGAGATACGCAGTATTTT. It codes for CASSFQGGDTQYF.